These 2 T cell receptor beta chains share one sample of origin, sequenced in a study of T cell responses to AZD1222 COVID-19 vaccine. The protocol was immunoSEQ multiplex PCR, while the TCRdb copy is restricted to in-frame clones and leaves out a portion. The table includes about 120,000 clones, around 84% detected once. Sample: peripheral blood, taken 28 days after the second AZD1222 dose. These receptors originate from an adult who received the AZD1222 COVID-19 vaccine.

This clone was detected once. V usage is TRBV14 and J usage is TRBJ2-1; tentative D call: TRBD1 (5 bases). Germline loops: CDR1 SGHDN, CDR2 FVKESK. V shed 8 bases and J shed 3 bases, with 14 bases lying between them. The CDR3 loop spans 14 amino acids. The CDR3 loop reads CASGRFDSYNEQFF. The DNA of the CDR3 is TGTGCCAGCGGACGTTTTGACAGCTACAATGAGCAGTTCTTC.

This rearrangement joins TRBV4-1 to TRBJ2-7; D unclear. The germline gives CDR1 MGHRA, CDR2 YSYEKL. The V end was cut by 2 bases, the J end by 4 bases, with 18 bases between. The CDR3 runs 16 residues. CDR3 protein: CASSQTTAGWGYEQYF. The DNA of the CDR3 is TGCGCCAGCAGCCAAACAACGGCCGGGTGGGGATACGAGCAGTACTTC.